The 3 T cell receptor beta chains below were found in one sample sequenced in a study of shared clonotypes between healthy human individuals. Repertoires were generated with immunoSEQ multiplex PCR, while TCRdb's copy carries only in-frame clones and drops some. The profile shows a few hundred thousand clones, around 87% of them singletons. The material sequenced was memory CD8+ T cells sorted from blood. Subset here: CD45RO+ cells pooled with CCR7-negative TemRA cells. The receptors here all came from a young man in good health.

This CDR3 reads CASQAGAGNTEAFF. Here the CDR3 DNA reads TGCGCCAGCCAAGCAGGGGCTGGGAACACTGAAGCTTTCTTT. This chain links TRBV10-1 with TRBJ1-1; D may be TRBD1 (6 bases). Trimming took off 8 bases at V and 1 base at J, with 14 bases between the two ends. The CDR3 contains 14 residues. The germline V gene encodes CDR1 WNHNN and CDR2 SYGVQD (reference sequence).

The V and J genes are TRBV14 and TRBJ2-3; 7 nucleotides line up with TRBD2. V shed 5 bases, J shed 2 bases, and the junction held 4 bases outside the gene matches. Per the germline V gene, CDR1 is SGHDN and CDR2 is FVKESK. The CDR3 consists of 14 residues. The CDR3 reads CASSFSGSTDTQYF. In nucleotides, the CDR3 is TGTGCCAGCAGCTTTAGCGGGTCCACAGATACGCAGTATTTT. The full variable domain, in which reference TRBV14 and TRBJ2-3 provide the parts outside the CDR3, is EAGVTQFPSHSVIEKGQTVTLRCDPISGHDNLYWYRRVMGKEIKFLLHFVKESKQDESGMPNNRFLAERTGGTYSTLKVQPAELEDSGVYFCASSFSGSTDTQYFGPGTRLTVL.

The V and J genes are TRBV7-9 and TRBJ1-1; D is ambiguous. Germline CDR1 and CDR2: SEHNR and FQNEAQ (reference sequence). Trimming took 1 base from V and 6 from J, leaving 6 bases between them. The CDR3 consists of 12 residues. The CDR3 nucleotides are TGTGCCAGCAGCTTAGGGACCTCTGAAGCTTTCTTT. Residues: CASSLGTSEAFF.